These T cell receptor beta chains were read from a single sample in a study of identical twins. Via MiXCR, TCRdb re-called the 5' RACE reads, giving one row per CDR3 protein. The sample has over 200,000 distinct CDR3 sequences, around 9.6% seen once. Input material: memory (CD45RO+) T cells sorted from blood. Every receptor here comes from a woman younger than 35 in good health. Each CDR3 is given with its conserved first and last residue. A D gene is named only where the DNA matches it firmly. Clone size, where shown, is once, few, many, or a class for clones that have expanded.

d_call | j_call | clone_size | v_call | cdr3_aa | cdr3_nt
TRBD1 | TRBJ2-7 | . | TRBV3-1 | CASSQAGTGSEQYF | TGTGCCAGCAGCCAAGCCGGGACAGGGAGCGAGCAGTACTTC
. | TRBJ2-2 | . | TRBV2 | CASRDPFNTGELFF | TGTGCCAGCCGGGACCCATTTAACACCGGGGAGCTGTTTTTT
. | TRBJ2-3 | . | TRBV6-1 | CASSEKTSVQYF | TGTGCCAGCAGTGAAAAAACCTCAGTGCAGTATTTT
. | TRBJ2-3 | . | TRBV5-1 | CASREGASSDTQYF | TGCGCCAGCAGGGAGGGGGCATCATCAGATACGCAGTATTTT
. | TRBJ2-5 | . | TRBV2 | CASSPIPGGETQYF | TGTGCCAGCAGTCCGATCCCCGGGGGCGAGACCCAGTACTTC
. | TRBJ1-6 | few | TRBV12-3/TRBV12-4 | CASRTASSYNSPLHF | TGTGCCAGCAGGACAGCGAGCTCCTATAATTCACCCCTCCACTTT
TRBD1 | TRBJ1-6 | . | TRBV14 | CASSKTGQIYNSPLHF | TGTGCCAGCAGCAAAACGGGACAGATTTATAATTCACCCCTCCACTTT
. | TRBJ1-1 | few | TRBV6-1 | CASKRRGRGMNTEAFF | TGTGCCAGCAAAAGGCGGGGCAGGGGCATGAACACTGAAGCTTTCTTT
. | TRBJ1-1 | many | TRBV10-1 | CASSERVASGAFF | TGCGCCAGCAGTGAGAGAGTGGCCAGTGGGGCTTTCTTT
. | TRBJ1-5 | few | TRBV15 | CATRGKGNQPQHF | TGTGCCACCAGGGGTAAGGGCAATCAGCCCCAGCATTTT
TRBD1 | TRBJ2-7 | . | TRBV29-1 | CSGGGTGVDEQYF | TGCAGCGGGGGGGGGACAGGGGTCGACGAGCAGTACTTC
. | TRBJ2-3 | many | TRBV20-1 | CSASQSDTQYF | TGCAGTGCGTCACAGTCAGATACGCAGTATTTT
. | TRBJ1-2 | few | TRBV11-2 | CASSGSPQEGGIYGYTF | TGTGCCAGCAGCGGTTCCCCCCAAGAGGGCGGGATCTATGGCTACACCTTC
TRBD2 | TRBJ2-7 | . | TRBV7-7 | CASSPIREDEQYF | TGTGCTAGCAGCCCAATTCGGGAGGACGAGCAGTACTTC
. | TRBJ2-5 | many | TRBV5-1 | CASSFRGAGETQYF | TGCGCCAGCAGCTTTAGGGGGGCTGGTGAGACCCAGTACTTC
. | TRBJ1-2 | many | TRBV7-2 | CASSLGPTNYGYTF | TGTGCCAGCAGCCTAGGGCCAACTAACTATGGCTACACCTTC
. | TRBJ2-5 | few | TRBV5-1 | CASSPGEEGETQYF | TGCGCCAGCAGCCCGGGAGAGGAGGGAGAGACCCAGTACTTC
. | TRBJ1-2 | many | TRBV6-4 | CASSDSTEPSNYGYTF | TGTGCCAGCAGTGACTCGACAGAGCCTTCTAACTATGGCTACACCTTC
. | TRBJ2-3 | . | TRBV27 | CASRLRDSTDTQYF | TGTGCCAGCAGGCTGCGGGACAGCACAGATACGCAGTATTTT
. | TRBJ2-1 | . | TRBV13 | CASSLKKGLDEQFF | TGTGCCAGCAGCTTGAAGAAGGGGTTAGATGAGCAGTTCTTC
. | TRBJ2-7 | . | TRBV25-1 | CASSEAGVGSYEQYF | TGTGCCAGCAGTGAAGCAGGGGTCGGCTCCTACGAGCAGTACTTC
. | TRBJ1-2 | . | TRBV6-2/TRBV6-3 | CASSERGGYGYTF | TGTGCCAGCAGTGAGAGGGGGGGATACGGCTACACCTTC
. | TRBJ2-1 | many | TRBV30 | CAWETGREQFF | TGTGCCTGGGAAACAGGGAGAGAGCAGTTCTTC
TRBD2 | TRBJ2-1 | . | TRBV7-3 | CASSPLAVNSYNEQFF | TGTGCCAGCAGCCCACTAGCGGTAAACTCCTACAATGAGCAGTTCTTC
. | TRBJ1-2 | . | TRBV15 | CATSIELGANYGYTF | TGTGCCACCAGCATCGAACTGGGGGCTAACTATGGCTACACCTTC